This T cell receptor (beta chain) is drawn from a study of shared clonotypes between healthy human individuals. Measured with immunoSEQ multiplex PCR; TCRdb has only the in-frame clones, and not every one. This table has around 1.6 million clones, 95% to 99% appearing once. Germline assignment: CDR1 SGHAT and CDR2 FQNNGV. This CDR3 is built from 17 residues. The V gene lost 3 bases and the J gene lost 0 bases, with 14 bases spanning the gap. This clone was detected once. Sample: naive CD4+ T cells sorted from blood. Subset indicated: CD45RA+ positively selected. This rearrangement joins TRBV11-2 to TRBJ1-4, with D unresolved. This sequence originates from a man between 25 and 39 years old in good health. Written as DNA, the CDR3 is TGTGCCAGCAGCTTTGGTTCAGGTTTTGCAACTAATGAAAAACTGTTTTTT. Translated: CASSFGSGFATNEKLFF.